What follows are 25 T cell receptor beta chains derived from one specimen sequenced in a study of CD8+ T cells in alopecia areata. cDNA reverse transcribed from extracted RNA served as the sequencing template. This table comes from immunoSEQ multiplex PCR, and its TCRdb copy is limited to in-frame clones, with some not included. This table holds over 110,000 clones, 40% to 65% found once. Sequences were derived from CD4+ T cells sorted from blood, sampled at week 0. These receptors were obtained from a human donor with alopecia areata.

This clone was observed a few times. J is TRBJ2-1 and V is TRBV29-1; D not certain. The CDR3 totals 13 residues. The germline V gene has CDR1 SQVTM and CDR2 ANQGSEA. Trimming shortened V by 4 bases and J by 13 bases, and 20 bases separated the two germline ends. The CDR3 DNA is TGCAGCGTTGTCCTACCCCCTCTAGAACCCCAGTTCTTC. Its translation is CSVVLPPLEPQFF.

This clone was recorded a few times. V gene TRBV6-6 combines with J gene TRBJ1-1, with a weak D call TRBD1 (5 bases). Trimming stripped 4 bases from V and 0 bases from J, with 6 bases between. Per germline, CDR1 MNHNY and CDR2 SVGAGI (reference sequence). The CDR3 length is 13 residues. The CDR3 coding sequence is TGTGCCAGCAGTTCAGGGATGAACACTGAAGCTTTCTTT. Its protein product is CASSSGMNTEAFF.

V gene TRBV28 combines with J gene TRBJ2-4; 7 positions match TRBD1. CDR3 size: 12 residues. Germline V lookup: CDR1 MDHEN, CDR2 SYDVKM. V trimming: 6 bases; J trimming: 6 bases; junction bases outside the gene matches: 2. CDR3 residues: CASSRQGNIQYF. The CDR3 nucleotides are TGTGCCAGCAGCAGACAGGGAAACATTCAGTACTTC. The full variable domain, rest sourced from reference TRBV28 and TRBJ2-4, is DVKVTQSSRYLVKRTGEKVFLECVQDMDHENMFWYRQDPGLGLRLIYFSYDVKMKEKGDIPEGYSVSREKKERFSLILESASTNQTSMYLCASSRQGNIQYFGAGTRLSVL.

In this sample, this clone turned up a few times. As DNA, the CDR3 is TGTGCCAGCAGCCAACTCTCCGGGACAGATACGCAGTATTTT. Protein sequence: CASSQLSGTDTQYF. The chain links TRBV4-2 to TRBJ2-3; D is undetermined. CDR1 and CDR2 from the germline V gene are LGHNA and YNFKEQ. V shed 2 bases and J shed 3 bases, with 9 bases lying between them. The CDR3 loop spans 14 amino acids.

The chain carries TRBV27 and TRBJ2-5; TRBD2 aligns across 9 bases. The CDR3 totals 13 residues. After removal of 7 bases from V and 6 bases from J, the junction contained 6 bases not matched to a gene. Germline loops: CDR1 MNHEY, CDR2 SMNVEV (reference sequence). The CDR3 spells CASTFSGSQTQYF. The CDR3 coding sequence is TGTGCCAGCACGTTTAGCGGGAGTCAGACCCAGTACTTC.

V gene TRBV6-5 combines with J gene TRBJ2-1; D remains unclear. The germline CDR1 and CDR2 sequences are MNHEY and SVGAGI. V dropped 7 bases and J dropped 11 bases, with 18 bases sitting between them. There are 13 residues in the CDR3. The CDR3 loop is CASKSSLLQKQFF. CDR3 DNA: TGTGCCAGCAAGAGTTCTCTTTTACAGAAGCAGTTCTTC.

This chain connects TRBV4-1 to TRBJ1-3, with 7 nucleotides matching TRBD1. This CDR3 is 16 amino acids long. In germline, CDR1 is MGHRA, CDR2 YSYEKL. The V and J ends lost 4 bases and 2 bases, in that order; junction bases with no gene match: 8. CDR3 in DNA: TGCGCCAGCAGCCTACGACAGGGACCCCCTGGAAACACCATATATTTT. Translation gives CASSLRQGPPGNTIYF.

CDR3 protein: CASSPGRRDEQYF. The CDR3 bases are TGTGCCAGCTCACCCGGGCGAAGGGACGAGCAGTACTTC. V gene TRBV18 combines with J gene TRBJ2-7; D call uncertain. This CDR3 region has 13 residues. Deletions cut 3 bases from V and 5 bases from J, with 11 bases between. Germline V lookup: CDR1 KGHSH, CDR2 LQKENI.

This clone was observed once. The gene calls are TRBV11-2 and TRBJ2-3, with 12 positions matching TRBD2. CDR3 length: 17 residues. Unmatched junction bases numbered 10, after V lost 5 bases and J lost 4 bases. Germline V gives CDR1 SGHAT, CDR2 FQNNGV. CDR3 sequence: CASSLRVTSGRADTQYF. The CDR3 DNA reads as TGTGCCAGCAGCCTAAGAGTGACTAGCGGGAGAGCAGATACGCAGTATTTT.

The rearrangement links TRBV29-1 to TRBJ1-1; D perhaps matches TRBD1 (5 bases). The germline V gene encodes CDR1 SQVTM and CDR2 ANQGSEA. Trimming stripped 7 bases from V and 3 bases from J, with 15 bases between. The CDR3 contains 13 residues. The CDR3 is CSGMKRGHTEAFF. The CDR3, as DNA: TGCAGCGGTATGAAGCGGGGCCACACTGAAGCTTTCTTT.

This rearrangement joins TRBV4-1 to TRBJ2-6; D is possibly TRBD1 (5 bases). Germline V gene sequence: CDR1 MGHRA, CDR2 YSYEKL. The CDR3 length is 17 residues. V gave up 0 bases and J gave up 6 bases, with 15 bases separating them. The CDR3 region has the DNA TGCGCCAGCAGCCAAGATGACAAGGGGATAATGGCCAACGTCCTGACTTTC. Residues: CASSQDDKGIMANVLTF.

The rearrangement links TRBV4-1 to TRBJ2-5, with a weak D call TRBD1 (5 bases). The CDR3 spans 16 residues. V was cut by 2 bases and J by 1 base, with 14 bases left in between. Germline V CDR1 and CDR2: MGHRA, YSYEKL. In DNA, the CDR3 is TGCGCCAGCAGCCAACCGAGAAGGGGCGGCCAAGAGACCCAGTACTTC. Amino acid sequence: CASSQPRRGGQETQYF.

In DNA form, the CDR3 reads TGCAGCGTTGGGCGGCGCAGCACAGATACGCAGTATTTT. It translates to CSVGRRSTDTQYF. The V gene is TRBV29-1, the J gene TRBJ2-3; D ambiguous. The CDR3 is 13 amino acids. CDR1 and CDR2 from the germline V gene are SQVTM and ANQGSEA. Trimming cost V 4 bases and J 0 bases, with 8 bases left between them.

A few counts support this clone. This rearrangement joins TRBV29-1 to TRBJ2-2, with 11 bases aligning to TRBD1. The trim removed 7 bases at V and 7 bases at J, leaving 11 bases unmatched. The CDR3 consists of 15 residues. Germline V gene sequence: CDR1 SQVTM, CDR2 ANQGSEA. The CDR3 DNA is TGCAGCGCGCCCGGGACAGGGGGACAGGTCGGGGAGCTGTTTTTT. Protein: CSAPGTGGQVGELFF.

V usage is TRBV4-1 and J usage is TRBJ2-5; D may match TRBD1 or TRBD2 (5 bases each). CDR3 length equals 16 residues. The ends were cut back, 0 bases at V and 1 base at J, with 12 bases in the middle. CDR1 is MGHRA, CDR2 YSYEKL, per germline. CDR3 sequence reads: CASSQDQAGSQETQYF. CDR3 bases: TGCGCCAGCAGCCAAGATCAAGCAGGGAGCCAAGAGACCCAGTACTTC.

This clone was recorded a few times. The chain has TRBV5-1 and TRBJ2-7, with 8 bases identical to TRBD1. This CDR3 has 16 residues. The V segment lost 4 bases and the J segment 3 bases; nucleotides outside the gene matches: 12. In germline, CDR1 is SGHRS, CDR2 YFSETQ. CDR3 nucleotide sequence: TGCGCCAGCAGCGCCGAGGGAGTGGGACAGGACTACGAGCAGTACTTC. Translating it yields CASSAEGVGQDYEQYF.

This clone showed up just a few times. CDR3 sequence: CASSIGTSGPREQFF. CDR3 DNA: TGTGCCAGTAGTATAGGGACTAGCGGTCCCCGAGAGCAGTTCTTC. V and J are TRBV19 and TRBJ2-1; 10 nucleotides match TRBD2. Germline V gene lookup returns CDR1 LNHDA and CDR2 SQIVND (reference sequence). The CDR3 is 15 amino acids. J gave up 10 bases and V 1 base, and 7 bases lay outside the gene matches. The variable domain in full, with the rest retrieved from reference TRBV19 and TRBJ2-1, is DGGITQSPKYLFRKEGQNVTLSCEQNLNHDAMYWYRQDPGQGLRLIYYSQIVNDFQKGDIAEGYSVSREKKESFPLTVTSAQKNPTAFYLCASSIGTSGPREQFFGPGTRLTVL.

V gene TRBV29-1 combines with J gene TRBJ1-1; maybe TRBD1 (6 bases). CDR1 and CDR2 (germline): SQVTM, ANQGSEA. The V and J ends lost 8 bases and 1 base respectively, with 11 bases between them. CDR3 length equals 12 residues. DNA of the CDR3: TGCAGCCACAGGGACACGAACACTGAAGCTTTCTTT. Encoded protein: CSHRDTNTEAFF. Drawing the rest from reference TRBV29-1 and TRBJ1-1, the complete variable domain is SAVISQKPSRDICQRGTSLTIQCQVDSQVTMMFWYRQQPGQSLTLIATANQGSEATYESGFVIDKFPISRPNLTFSTLTVSNMSPEDSSIYLCSHRDTNTEAFFGQGTRLTVV.

In this sample, this clone turned up once. The V and J genes are TRBV29-1 and TRBJ2-5; 10 bases agree with TRBD2. The CDR3 spans 18 residues. Per the germline V gene, CDR1 is SQVTM and CDR2 is ANQGSEA. Trimming cost V 0 bases and J 4 bases; bases outside gene matches: 14. In DNA form, the CDR3 reads TGCAGCGTTGAAGAGGGGTTAGCGGGAGGTACTTGGGGAGAGACCCAGTACTTC. Translated, it gives CSVEEGLAGGTWGETQYF.

CDR3 in DNA: TGTGCCAGCAACCCTGGGCCCCCCCCGGCCTACAATGAGCAGTTCTTC. Residues: CASNPGPPPAYNEQFF. The chain has TRBV27 and TRBJ2-1; no clear D gene. The germline V and J ends were trimmed by 7 bases and 2 bases, with 18 bases remaining between them. The germline V gene encodes CDR1 MNHEY and CDR2 SMNVEV (reference sequence). The CDR3 is 16 residues long.

This clone was recorded a few times. The rearrangement links TRBV19 to TRBJ2-1; 7 bases align to TRBD2. Germline trimming cut 3 bases from V and 7 bases from J; bases unmatched to any gene: 12. Germline lookup yields CDR1 LNHDA and CDR2 SQIVND (reference sequence). This CDR3 contains 16 residues. In DNA form, the CDR3 reads TGTGCCAGTAGTATTCCGGTAGGGCGGGAGTGGAATGAGCAGTTCTTC. This encodes CASSIPVGREWNEQFF.

The chain joins TRBV25-1 to TRBJ2-4; no definite D call. The CDR3 has 11 residues. CDR1 is MGHDK, CDR2 SYGVNS, per germline. With 4 bases removed from V and 5 bases from J, the gap between germline ends came to 3 bases. CDR3 in amino acids: CASSAQNIQYF. The CDR3 nucleotides are TGTGCCAGCAGTGCACAAAACATTCAGTACTTC.

CDR3 in DNA: TGCAGCGGGACCGGGACAATGAACACCGGGGAGCTGTTTTTT. This encodes CSGTGTMNTGELFF. The V and J genes are TRBV29-1 and TRBJ2-2; D might be TRBD1 (6 bases). Trimming removed 7 bases at V and 1 base at J, with 13 bases between. The length of the CDR3 is 14 residues. The germline V gene encodes CDR1 SQVTM and CDR2 ANQGSEA.

The CDR3 spells CASSSWTSRDEQFF. DNA of the CDR3: TGTGCCAGCAGCTCATGGACTAGCAGAGACGAGCAGTTCTTC. V gene TRBV7-2 combines with J gene TRBJ2-1, with TRBD2 matching over 8 bases. Germline V gene lookup returns CDR1 SGHTA and CDR2 FQGNSA. The CDR3 consists of 14 residues. V was clipped by 4 bases and J by 10 bases; unmatched bases: 9.

The CDR3: CSVDSRAGSYEQYF. DNA of the CDR3: TGCAGCGTTGATTCCCGAGCGGGGTCCTACGAGCAGTACTTC. The chain is built from TRBV29-1 and TRBJ2-7, with 7 bases identical to TRBD2. Germline V CDR1 and CDR2: SQVTM, ANQGSEA. Trimming at V came to 3 bases and at J to 1 base, leaving 6 bases not matched to a gene. The CDR3 is made up of 14 amino acids.